One sample yielded the 31 T cell receptor beta chains listed below, sequenced in a study of shared clonotypes between healthy human individuals (TCRdb year 2020). Libraries were made using the immunoSEQ multiplex PCR assay. Not all clones reach the TCRdb copy of this immuneACCESS table, which keeps in-frame sequences only. Checked studies attribute under half of the gap to unresolved V genes and leave the rest unexplained. This sample comprises roughly 2.2 million clones, approximately 95% of them detected only once. The ten largest clonotypes hold 0.39% of the sample. Sequences were obtained from naive CD4+ T cells from PBMCs. The cell subset or site label on this specimen signifies: CD45RA+ positively selected. These receptors were collected from a man younger than 30 in good health. Some clones in this sample may be carry-over from other donors' samples.

The sample holds a few counts of this clone. The chain carries TRBV5-4 and TRBJ1-2; no definite D call. Trimming took off 4 bases at V and 8 bases at J, with 12 bases between the two ends. The CDR3 contains 12 residues. Germline assignment: CDR1 SGHNT and CDR2 YYREEE (reference sequence). CDR3: CASSPEGAGYTF. The DNA of the CDR3 is TGTGCCAGCAGCCCAGAGGGTGCCGGCTACACCTTC.

This rearrangement joins TRBV6-5 to TRBJ1-2; no clear D. V lost 6 bases and J 5 bases, leaving 13 bases between the germline ends. The CDR3 extends over 13 amino acids. Germline CDR1 and CDR2: MNHEY and SVGAGI. CDR3 coding DNA: TGTGCCAGCAGCCCCCCCGGTTATTATGGCTACACCTTC. Residues: CASSPPGYYGYTF.

This chain links TRBV9 with TRBJ1-2; 10 nucleotides align to TRBD1. V was pared by 5 bases and J by 8 bases, with 9 bases of the junction left unmatched. Per the germline V gene, CDR1 is SGDLS and CDR2 is YYNGEE. The CDR3 loop spans 14 amino acids. The CDR3, as DNA: TGTGCCAGCAGAGCCGACAGGGGGCTAGGGGGCTACACCTTC. It specifies CASRADRGLGGYTF. The whole variable domain, filled in from reference TRBV9 and TRBJ1-2, reads DSGVTQTPKHLITATGQRVTLRCSPRSGDLSVYWYQQSLDQGLQFLIQYYNGEERAKGNILERFSAQQFPDLHSELNLSSLELGDSALYFCASRADRGLGGYTFGSGTRLTVV.

The chain links TRBV5-6 to TRBJ2-7; the D is unclear. Germline V lookup: CDR1 SGHDT, CDR2 YYEEEE. This CDR3 spans 14 amino acids. V was trimmed by 1 base and J by 7 bases, leaving 15 bases between them. The chain's CDR3 is CASSLFWTPREQYF. Written as DNA, the CDR3 is TGTGCCAGCAGCTTGTTTTGGACCCCGAGGGAGCAGTACTTC.

The genes are TRBV2 and TRBJ2-7; D might be TRBD2 (6 bases). CDR3 length: 15 residues. Germline values: CDR1 SNHLY, CDR2 FYNNEI. V was clipped by 5 bases and J by 5 bases, with 19 bases between them. The CDR3 DNA sequence: TGTGCCAGCAGTCGAGAACTAGCTCTTTTCGACGAGCAGTACTTC. It translates to CASSRELALFDEQYF.

This clone has just a few counts. This chain uses TRBV9 with TRBJ1-1; the match to TRBD1 covers 8 bases. The germline V gene has CDR1 SGDLS and CDR2 YYNGEE. Trimming cost V 5 bases and J 3 bases; bases outside gene matches: 6. The CDR3 is 14 residues long. CDR3: CASSADREDTEAFF. Here the CDR3 DNA reads TGTGCCAGCAGTGCGGACAGGGAGGACACTGAAGCTTTCTTT.

V gene TRBV6-1 combines with J gene TRBJ1-1; no firm D call. The V end was cut by 1 base, the J end by 5 bases, with 14 bases between. This CDR3 region has 15 residues. Germline lookup yields CDR1 MNHNS and CDR2 SASEGT. CDR3 coding DNA: TGTGCCAGCAGTGAAGAATGGGGTAGGCGGACTGAAGCTTTCTTT. It codes for CASSEEWGRRTEAFF.

CDR3 coding DNA: TGTGCCAGCAGCTACCGCCGACCCTACGAGCAGTACTTC. It specifies CASSYRRPYEQYF. The V and J genes are TRBV7-2 and TRBJ2-7; no clear D gene. Germline V gene lookup returns CDR1 SGHTA and CDR2 FQGNSA. V was cut by 4 bases and J by 2 bases, with 9 bases left in between. The CDR3 length is 13 residues.

CDR3 sequence reads: CASSKGQGAYDTQYF. The CDR3, as DNA: TGTGCCAGCAGCAAGGGACAGGGGGCGTACGATACGCAGTATTTT. V is TRBV11-2 and J is TRBJ2-3; 12 bases line up with TRBD1. The CDR3 spans 15 residues. After removal of 5 bases from V and 6 bases from J, the junction contained 6 bases not matched to a gene. CDR1 SGHAT and CDR2 FQNNGV come from the germline V gene. The full variable domain, with the rest looked up from reference TRBV11-2 and TRBJ2-3, is EAGVAQSPRYKIIEKRQSVAFWCNPISGHATLYWYQQILGQGPKLLIQFQNNGVVDDSQLPKDRFSAERLKGVDSTLKIQPAKLEDSAVYLCASSKGQGAYDTQYFGPGTRLTVL.

The V gene is TRBV10-3, the J gene TRBJ2-5; 7 bases align to TRBD1. Looked up from germline, CDR1 is ENHRY and CDR2 is SYGVKD. V lost 0 bases to trimming and J lost 4 bases; unmatched junction nucleotides: 11. The CDR3 spans 17 residues. The DNA of the CDR3 is TGTGCCATCAGTGAGTCTCTATCGGGGTCAGGGGGAGAGACCCAGTACTTC. Protein product: CAISESLSGSGGETQYF.

The count of this clone is one. The chain combines TRBV9 with TRBJ2-1; 10 positions agree with TRBD2. The germline V gene has CDR1 SGDLS and CDR2 YYNGEE. This CDR3 contains 17 residues. V was pared by 2 bases and J by 1 base, with 6 bases of the junction left unmatched. The CDR3 DNA reads as TGTGCCAGCAGCGTCACGGCACTAGCGGGGTCCTACAATGAGCAGTTCTTC. Translating it yields CASSVTALAGSYNEQFF.

The rearrangement uses TRBV25-1 and TRBJ1-1; maybe TRBD1 (5 bases). The germline V and J ends were trimmed by 2 bases and 0 bases, with 16 bases remaining between them. The CDR3 spans 17 residues. Germline CDR1 and CDR2: MGHDK and SYGVNS. The DNA for the CDR3 is TGTGCCAGCAGTGAAATCGGGAGGGGTCCTATGAACACTGAAGCTTTCTTT. Translation gives CASSEIGRGPMNTEAFF.

The chain recombines TRBV18 with TRBJ1-4, with a possible D match to TRBD1 (5 bases). The CDR3 has 16 residues. The germline V gene encodes CDR1 KGHSH and CDR2 LQKENI. V shed 3 bases and J shed 3 bases, with 14 bases lying between them. CDR3 sequence reads: CASSPDLGVSNEKLFF. DNA for the CDR3: TGTGCCAGCTCACCGGATCTAGGGGTTTCTAATGAAAAACTGTTTTTT. The whole variable domain, filled in from reference TRBV18 and TRBJ1-4, reads NAGVMQNPRHLVRRRGQEARLRCSPMKGHSHVYWYRQLPEEGLKFMVYLQKENIIDESGMPKERFSAEFPKEGPSILRIQQVVRGDSAAYFCASSPDLGVSNEKLFFGSGTQLSVL.

The gene calls are TRBV7-2 and TRBJ2-3, with 10 bases matching TRBD2. Germline trimming cut 8 bases from V and 0 bases from J; bases unmatched to any gene: 14. CDR3 length: 18 amino acids. Germline values: CDR1 SGHTA, CDR2 FQGNSA. In DNA form, the CDR3 reads TGTGCCAGCGCTCCGGGGCTAGCGGGAGCTGGAAGCACAGATACGCAGTATTTT. As protein: CASAPGLAGAGSTDTQYF.

This chain links TRBV7-9 with TRBJ1-5, with a possible D match to TRBD1 (5 bases). The CDR3 sequence is 17 residues long. V was shortened by 5 bases and J by 3 bases, with 20 bases between the two germline ends. Germline assignment: CDR1 SEHNR and CDR2 FQNEAQ (reference sequence). This CDR3 is CASSRDVNIPINQPQHF. Written as DNA, the CDR3 is TGTGCCAGCAGCCGGGACGTCAACATTCCTATCAATCAGCCCCAGCATTTT.

The gene calls are TRBV5-6 and TRBJ1-4; 11 nucleotides align to TRBD1. Unmatched junction bases numbered 12, after V lost 4 bases and J lost 10 bases. Germline V gene data show CDR1 as SGHDT and CDR2 as YYEEEE. The CDR3 has 16 residues. The CDR3 reads CASSPRMGQGVGKLFF. The CDR3 DNA reads as TGTGCCAGCAGCCCCAGGATGGGACAGGGGGTAGGAAAACTGTTTTTT.

The V call is TRBV5-6, the J call TRBJ2-7, with 9 bases aligning to TRBD1. The CDR3 consists of 15 residues. Germline V lookup: CDR1 SGHDT, CDR2 YYEEEE. J lost 0 bases, V lost 4 bases, and 5 bases had no gene match. The CDR3, as DNA: TGTGCCAGCAGCCGACAGGGGGGAAGCTCCTACGAGCAGTACTTC. Residues: CASSRQGGSSYEQYF.

V gene TRBV5-1 combines with J gene TRBJ2-7; the match to TRBD2 covers 9 bases. Germline V CDR1 and CDR2: SGHRS, YFSETQ. The V gene end was trimmed by 1 base and the J gene end by 5 bases; junction bases not matched to a gene: 13. This CDR3 spans 17 amino acids. The CDR3 here is CASSLILSAGGPHEQYF. CDR3 coding DNA: TGCGCCAGCAGCTTGATTCTCAGCGCGGGAGGGCCCCACGAGCAGTACTTC.

Points on this clone: Other DNA sequences in this sample translate to the same CDR3. The chain is built from TRBV9 and TRBJ2-7; 7 positions agree with TRBD2. The CDR3 has 15 residues. The V segment lost 0 bases and the J segment 2 bases; nucleotides outside the gene matches: 5. CDR1 is SGDLS, CDR2 YYNGEE, per germline. The CDR3 loop reads CASSVEAGATYEQYF. The DNA for the CDR3 is TGTGCCAGCAGCGTAGAGGCGGGAGCAACCTACGAGCAGTACTTC.

The V gene is TRBV28, the J gene TRBJ2-1; D perhaps matches TRBD1 (5 bases). The CDR3 sequence is 13 residues long. Germline CDR1 and CDR2: MDHEN and SYDVKM. Trimming shortened V by 7 bases and J by 4 bases, and 11 bases separated the two germline ends. CDR3 residues: CASMRQRYNEQFF. The CDR3, as DNA: TGTGCCAGCATGAGACAGCGATACAATGAGCAGTTCTTC.

This rearrangement joins TRBV28 to TRBJ2-7; D is unclear. Trimming took 2 bases from V and 5 from J, leaving 10 bases between them. Germline V lookup: CDR1 MDHEN, CDR2 SYDVKM. CDR3 length: 13 residues. CDR3 nucleotide sequence: TGTGCCAGCAGTTTAAACGCGAAGAACGAGCAGTACTTC. Protein sequence: CASSLNAKNEQYF.

The genes are TRBV18 and TRBJ1-1, with 8 nucleotides matching TRBD1. The trim removed 6 bases at V and 1 base at J, leaving 7 bases unmatched. Per germline, CDR1 KGHSH and CDR2 LQKENI. The CDR3 length is 15 residues. The CDR3 spells CASSPGTGKNTEAFF. CDR3 nucleotides: TGTGCCAGCTCGCCGGGGACAGGCAAGAACACTGAAGCTTTCTTT. Using reference TRBV18 and TRBJ1-1 for the parts outside the CDR3, the full variable domain is NAGVMQNPRHLVRRRGQEARLRCSPMKGHSHVYWYRQLPEEGLKFMVYLQKENIIDESGMPKERFSAEFPKEGPSILRIQQVVRGDSAAYFCASSPGTGKNTEAFFGQGTRLTVV.

This sequence joins TRBV28 and TRBJ2-5, with TRBD1 matching 7 bases. The assigned J gene may be wrong: the sequence end matches TRBJ2-7 better. Germline V gives CDR1 MDHEN, CDR2 SYDVKM. CDR3 length: 13 amino acids. CDR3 sequence reads: CASKRTGAYEQYF. CDR3 DNA sequence: TGTGCCAGCAAGAGGACAGGAGCCTACGAGCAGTACTTC.

The chain has TRBV5-8 and TRBJ1-2, with TRBD1 as a possible D gene (6 bases). The V end was cut by 3 bases, the J end by 8 bases, with 14 bases between. The CDR3 sequence is 13 residues long. Germline V gene lookup returns CDR1 SGHTS and CDR2 YDEGEE. CDR3 residues: CASSSTGTRGYTF. As DNA, the CDR3 is TGTGCCAGCAGCTCAACCGGGACACGGGGCTACACCTTC.

The rearrangement uses TRBV5-1 and TRBJ2-7; 7 bases align to TRBD1. V was pared by 2 bases and J by 3 bases, with 8 bases of the junction left unmatched. This CDR3 is 15 amino acids long. The V gene's germline CDR1 is SGHRS and CDR2 YFSETQ. CDR3 loop: CASSFLTGPNYEQYF. Here the CDR3 DNA reads TGCGCCAGCAGCTTTTTGACAGGGCCCAACTACGAGCAGTACTTC.

The chain has TRBV5-1 and TRBJ2-3, with D maybe TRBD2 (5 bases). The V and J ends lost 1 base and 0 bases respectively, with 12 bases between them. From germline, CDR1 is SGHRS and CDR2 YFSETQ. This CDR3 has 16 residues. CDR3 amino acids: CASSLSVPGSTDTQYF. The CDR3 coding sequence is TGCGCCAGCAGCTTGTCCGTTCCGGGAAGCACAGATACGCAGTATTTT.

This chain joins TRBV9 and TRBJ2-3; 10 bases map to TRBD1. The germline V gene has CDR1 SGDLS and CDR2 YYNGEE. Trimming took 3 bases from V and 2 from J; bases not matched to a gene: 6. The CDR3 extends over 16 amino acids. Here the CDR3 DNA reads TGTGCCAGCAGCGAGAGGGACAGGGGCCACACAGATACGCAGTATTTT. Its translation: CASSERDRGHTDTQYF. Combining the CDR3 with reference TRBV9 and TRBJ2-3 gives the whole variable domain DSGVTQTPKHLITATGQRVTLRCSPRSGDLSVYWYQQSLDQGLQFLIQYYNGEERAKGNILERFSAQQFPDLHSELNLSSLELGDSALYFCASSERDRGHTDTQYFGPGTRLTVL.

The genes are TRBV6-1 and TRBJ2-3, with D perhaps matching TRBD2 (5 bases). CDR3 length: 15 amino acids. Trimming left V 6 bases short and J 2 bases short, with 15 bases between. Germline-derived CDR1 and CDR2 are MNHNS and SASEGT. CDR3 sequence (DNA): TGTGCCAGCAGGGGGTGGCGGGCGAACACAGATACGCAGTATTTT. Translated, it gives CASRGWRANTDTQYF.

With respect to this clone: The sample contains more than one DNA sequence encoding this CDR3. The rearrangement links TRBV25-1 to TRBJ2-5; the D is unclear. Near its end, the DNA agrees better with TRBJ2-7, so the J call may be wrong. Per the germline V gene, CDR1 is MGHDK and CDR2 is SYGVNS. This CDR3 is built from 11 residues. CDR3 loop: CASSERYEQYF. The CDR3 DNA reads as TGTGCCAGCAGTGAACGATACGAGCAGTACTTC.

This clone appeared a single time. The chain carries TRBV2 and TRBJ2-3; 7 bases match TRBD2. There are 12 residues in the CDR3. Germline V gene lookup returns CDR1 SNHLY and CDR2 FYNNEI. The junction had 7 bases not matched to a gene; V was cut back by 5 bases and J by 11 bases. DNA of the CDR3: TGTGCCAGCAGTTCCGTGGGGGGGGTGCAGTATTTT. Translated, it gives CASSSVGGVQYF.

V gene TRBV11-2 combines with J gene TRBJ2-7; D uncertain. V gave up 0 bases and J gave up 6 bases, with 3 bases separating them. This CDR3 is built from 11 residues. CDR1 and CDR2 from the germline V gene are SGHAT and FQNNGV. The CDR3 region is CASSLEGEQYF. CDR3 bases: TGTGCCAGCAGCTTAGAGGGCGAGCAGTACTTC.